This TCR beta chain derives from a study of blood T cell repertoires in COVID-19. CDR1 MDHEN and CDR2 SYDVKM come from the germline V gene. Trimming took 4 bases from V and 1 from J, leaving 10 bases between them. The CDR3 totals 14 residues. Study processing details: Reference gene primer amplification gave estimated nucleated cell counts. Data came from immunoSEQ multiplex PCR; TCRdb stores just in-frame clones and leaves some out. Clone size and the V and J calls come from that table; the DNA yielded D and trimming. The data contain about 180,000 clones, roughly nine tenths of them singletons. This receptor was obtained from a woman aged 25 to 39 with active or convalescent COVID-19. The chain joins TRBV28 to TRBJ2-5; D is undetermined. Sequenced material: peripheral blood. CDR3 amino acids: CASSSDTFQETQYF. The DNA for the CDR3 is TGTGCCAGCAGTTCCGACACGTTCCAAGAGACCCAGTACTTC.